This TCR beta chain was retrieved from a study of cytomegalovirus exposure and HLA in healthy donors. Between the trimmed V and J ends, which lost 2 bases and 5 bases, there was a span of 24 bases. CDR1 is MGHRA, CDR2 YSYEKL, per germline. The CDR3 is made up of 18 amino acids. PCR primers comprised 60 Vbeta and 13 Jbeta primers. Data came from immunoSEQ multiplex PCR; TCRdb stores just in-frame clones and leaves some out. The profile shows fewer than 250,000 clones, approximately 80% of them singletons. The chain employs TRBV4-1 and TRBJ2-5; tentatively, D is TRBD2 (6 bases). The source of this sequence is a woman aged 40 to 50 in good health and CMV-seronegative. Sequencing was carried out using PBMCs. The CDR3 is CASSQFPAGSQGRETQYF. The CDR3 DNA sequence: TGCGCCAGCAGCCAATTCCCGGCAGGTAGCCAAGGGAGGGAGACCCAGTACTTC.